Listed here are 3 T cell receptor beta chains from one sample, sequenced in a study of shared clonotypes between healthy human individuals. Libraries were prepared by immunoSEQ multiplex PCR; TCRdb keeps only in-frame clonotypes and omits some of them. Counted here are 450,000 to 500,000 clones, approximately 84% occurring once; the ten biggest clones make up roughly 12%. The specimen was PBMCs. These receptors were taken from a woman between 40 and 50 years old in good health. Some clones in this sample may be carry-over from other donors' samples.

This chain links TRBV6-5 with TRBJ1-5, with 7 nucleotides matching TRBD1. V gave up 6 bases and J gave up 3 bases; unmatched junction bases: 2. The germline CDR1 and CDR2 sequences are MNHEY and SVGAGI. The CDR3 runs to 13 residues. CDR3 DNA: TGTGCCAGCAGACAGGGGTTCAATCAGCCCCAGCATTTT. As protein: CASRQGFNQPQHF.

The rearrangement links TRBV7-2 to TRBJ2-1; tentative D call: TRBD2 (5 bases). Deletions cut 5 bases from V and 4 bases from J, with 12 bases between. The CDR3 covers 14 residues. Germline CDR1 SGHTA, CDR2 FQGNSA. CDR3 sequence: CASSRTGIYNEQFF. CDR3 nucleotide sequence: TGTGCCAGCAGCAGGACCGGGATTTACAATGAGCAGTTCTTC.

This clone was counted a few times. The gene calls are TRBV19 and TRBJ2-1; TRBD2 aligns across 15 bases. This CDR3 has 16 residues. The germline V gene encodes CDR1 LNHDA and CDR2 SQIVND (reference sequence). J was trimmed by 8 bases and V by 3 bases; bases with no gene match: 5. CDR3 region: CASSIRTSGRVDEQFF. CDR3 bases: TGTGCCAGTAGTATTCGGACTAGCGGGAGGGTGGATGAGCAGTTCTTC.